These 26 T cell receptor beta chains originate from one sample sequenced in a study of blood T cell repertoires in COVID-19. The data were produced by immunoSEQ multiplex PCR, yet TCRdb's version contains in-frame clones alone and is incomplete. The repertoire holds more than 150,000 clones, around 85% seen once, with around 20% in the top ten. Sequencing used peripheral blood. The receptors were sampled from a man in his 70s with active or convalescent COVID-19.

V gene TRBV14 combines with J gene TRBJ2-7; D unresolved. CDR3 length: 13 amino acids. Germline V lookup: CDR1 SGHDN, CDR2 FVKESK. V lost 10 bases and J lost 0, with 13 bases in between. The CDR3 loop is CATTRPGSYEQYF. The CDR3, as DNA: TGTGCCACGACGCGGCCGGGCTCCTACGAGCAGTACTTC.

This sequence joins TRBV2 and TRBJ1-4; TRBD1 matches 10 bases. The CDR3 totals 14 residues. The V and J ends lost 8 bases and 6 bases, in that order; junction bases with no gene match: 6. Germline assignment: CDR1 SNHLY and CDR2 FYNNEI. The CDR3, as DNA: TGTGCCAGCTATTGGGACAGGGGCGATGAAAAACTGTTTTTT. Translated: CASYWDRGDEKLFF.

The gene calls are TRBV19 and TRBJ1-1; possible D gene TRBD1, 6 bases. Per germline, CDR1 LNHDA and CDR2 SQIVND (reference sequence). V was pared by 3 bases and J by 5 bases, with 13 bases between. This CDR3 comprises 14 residues. Here the CDR3 DNA reads TGTGCCAGTAGTATTGGAGGGGGGGGGACTGAAGCTTTCTTT. Protein product: CASSIGGGGTEAFF.

The chain carries TRBV5-1 and TRBJ2-1, with 11 nucleotides matching TRBD2. Germline V gene lookup returns CDR1 SGHRS and CDR2 YFSETQ. With 2 bases clipped from V and 10 bases from J, the junction kept 11 bases outside the gene matches. CDR3 length: 16 residues. CDR3 loop: CASSFATSGIVWEQFF. The CDR3 DNA is TGCGCCAGCAGCTTCGCGACTAGCGGGATCGTTTGGGAGCAGTTCTTC.

The chain couples TRBV4-3 to TRBJ2-7; 7 bases match TRBD1. Trimming removed 3 bases from V and 3 bases from J; junction bases left unmatched: 8. The CDR3 sequence is 15 residues long. CDR1 is LGHNA and CDR2 is YSLEER in the germline V gene. CDR3 sequence (DNA): TGCGCCAGCAGCCAGCGGACAGGAGGAGGCTACGAGCAGTACTTC. Protein sequence: CASSQRTGGGYEQYF.

The genes are TRBV12-3 or TRBV12-4 and TRBJ1-2; D may be TRBD1 (5 bases). V lost 7 bases, J lost 0 bases, and 9 bases lay in between. CDR3 length: 13 residues. The CDR3 nucleotides are TGTGCCAGCACCGACAGAGCTAACTATGGCTACACCTTC. Translation: CASTDRANYGYTF.

The J gene is TRBJ1-2, the V gene TRBV9; 10 bases fit TRBD1. V lost 0 bases, J lost 6 bases, and 11 bases stayed unmatched. Germline V gene sequence: CDR1 SGDLS, CDR2 YYNGEE. This CDR3 spans 17 amino acids. The CDR3 DNA follows: TGTGCCAGCAGCGTAGACGGGACAGGGGCGCGTCTGGATGGCTACACCTTC. Protein product: CASSVDGTGARLDGYTF.

This chain links TRBV4-1 with TRBJ2-1, with 8 bases aligning to TRBD2. V was pared by 0 bases and J by 6 bases, with 16 bases of the junction left unmatched. Germline CDR1 is MGHRA and CDR2 is YSYEKL. This CDR3 region has 19 residues. CDR3 coding DNA: TGCGCCAGCAGCCAAGATCATTTCCTCCTAGCGGGCCCAACCAATGAGCAGTTCTTC. This gives the protein CASSQDHFLLAGPTNEQFF.

The V and J genes are TRBV7-8 and TRBJ1-5; D gene uncertain. With 1 base removed from V and 4 bases from J, the gap between germline ends came to 11 bases. Germline V CDR1 and CDR2: SGHVS, FQNEAQ. The CDR3 extends over 15 amino acids. The CDR3 sequence: CASSLDGNRNQPQHF. DNA of the CDR3: TGTGCCAGCAGCTTAGATGGTAACAGAAATCAGCCCCAGCATTTT.

The chain has TRBV5-6 and TRBJ1-1, with a tentative D call TRBD1 (6 bases). Trimming removed 1 base at V and 0 bases at J, with 7 bases between. The CDR3 totals 14 residues. The V gene's germline CDR1 is SGHDT and CDR2 YYEEEE. The CDR3 nucleotides are TGTGCCAGCAGCTTGTACAGGGTGAACACTGAAGCTTTCTTT. Protein: CASSLYRVNTEAFF.

In regard to this clone: It is unclear where the CDR3 begins or ends on the DNA, so no DNA is shown, and the CDR3 is as TCRdb lists it. This chain links TRBV27 with TRBJ2-5; TRBD2 is the table's D call, not checked against the DNA. Per germline, CDR1 MNHEY and CDR2 SMNVEV (reference sequence). Including both end residues, the CDR3 is 20 amino acids long. The CDR3 is CASSLSHGTSGRRAGETQYF.

CDR3 DNA sequence: TGTGCCAGCAGCCTAATCGGGGTTTTCGAGGGCTACACCTTC. Translating it yields CASSLIGVFEGYTF. J is TRBJ1-2 and V is TRBV6-2 or TRBV6-3; no clear D gene. The CDR3 length is 14 residues. Germline V CDR1 and CDR2: MNHEY, SVGEGT. Trimming removed 6 bases at V and 8 bases at J, with 19 bases between.

The gene calls are TRBV2 and TRBJ1-5; 8 nucleotides match TRBD1. J was trimmed by 7 bases and V by 2 bases; bases with no gene match: 4. Germline-derived CDR1 and CDR2 are SNHLY and FYNNEI. CDR3 length: 14 amino acids. The chain's CDR3 is CASSEQGAWQPQHF. CDR3 nucleotides: TGTGCCAGCAGTGAACAGGGGGCTTGGCAGCCCCAGCATTTT. Together with reference TRBV2 and TRBJ1-5, the CDR3 gives the full variable domain: EPEVTQTPSHQVTQMGQEVILRCVPISNHLYFYWYRQILGQKVEFLVSFYNNEISEKSEIFDDQFSVERPDGSNFTLKIRSTKLEDSAMYFCASSEQGAWQPQHFGDGTRLSIL.

The chain combines TRBV9 with TRBJ1-4; 7 bases align to TRBD1. The CDR3 is 14 amino acids. The ends lost 3 bases at V and 4 bases at J; junction bases unmatched: 3. Germline V gene sequence: CDR1 SGDLS, CDR2 YYNGEE. In nucleotides, the CDR3 is TGTGCCAGCAGCGCGGGGGACAGTAATGAAAAACTGTTTTTT. Translating gives CASSAGDSNEKLFF.

The gene calls are TRBV6-6 and TRBJ1-1; 12 bases are a match to TRBD1. The CDR3 covers 18 residues. V gave up 6 bases and J gave up 0 bases; unmatched junction bases: 11. The V gene's germline CDR1 is MNHNY and CDR2 SVGAGI (reference sequence). The CDR3 is CASSRIAGTGGVNTEAFF. The CDR3 DNA reads as TGTGCCAGCAGCCGAATAGCCGGGACAGGGGGCGTGAACACTGAAGCTTTCTTT.

V is TRBV3-1 (or the pseudogene TRBV3-2) and J is TRBJ2-7; 11 nucleotides line up with TRBD2. V lost 2 bases to trimming and J lost 6 bases; unmatched junction nucleotides: 3. This CDR3 contains 14 residues. CDR1 LGHDT and CDR2 YNNKEL come from the germline V gene (reference sequence). The CDR3 is CASSQTSGSFEQYF. CDR3 nucleotide sequence: TGTGCCAGCAGCCAAACTAGCGGGAGTTTCGAGCAGTACTTC.

This chain joins TRBV11-2 and TRBJ2-1, with TRBD2 matching over 13 bases. The V gene end was trimmed by 7 bases and the J gene end by 0 bases; junction bases not matched to a gene: 9. The V gene's germline CDR1 is SGHAT and CDR2 FQNNGV. The CDR3 loop spans 18 amino acids. CDR3 loop: CASTKLAGGPSSYNEQFF. CDR3 nucleotides: TGTGCCAGCACCAAACTAGCGGGAGGGCCCAGCTCCTACAATGAGCAGTTCTTC.

The V call is TRBV11-2, the J call TRBJ2-2; 7 nucleotides agree with TRBD1. The trim removed 1 base at V and 1 base at J, leaving 6 bases unmatched. Looked up from germline, CDR1 is SGHAT and CDR2 is FQNNGV. The CDR3 is 17 amino acids. CDR3 protein: CASSLGSWDRNTGELFF. CDR3 nucleotide sequence: TGTGCCAGCAGCTTAGGGTCTTGGGACAGGAACACCGGGGAGCTGTTTTTT.

J is TRBJ1-1 and V is TRBV6-4; 9 bases match TRBD1. V lost 6 bases to trimming and J lost 5 bases; unmatched junction nucleotides: 7. The CDR3 length is 14 residues. Germline V CDR1 and CDR2: MRHNA, SNTAGT. The CDR3 reads CASRTGQGGTEAFF. The CDR3 DNA reads as TGTGCCAGCAGGACGGGACAGGGAGGGACTGAAGCTTTCTTT.

This clone occurred a few times. This chain joins TRBV19 and TRBJ1-4; perhaps TRBD1 as D (5 bases). The CDR3 is made up of 14 amino acids. Germline V CDR1 and CDR2: LNHDA, SQIVND (reference sequence). V lost 2 bases and J lost 8, with 12 bases in between. The CDR3: CASSINGASEKLFF. Here the CDR3 DNA reads TGTGCCAGTAGTATAAATGGGGCATCCGAAAAACTGTTTTTT.

The chain is built from TRBV6-2 or TRBV6-3 and TRBJ1-2; no clear D gene. Trimming shortened V by 3 bases and J by 5 bases, and 7 bases separated the two germline ends. Germline loops: CDR1 MNHEY, CDR2 SVGEGT. The CDR3 is made up of 12 amino acids. The CDR3 loop is CASSYREYGYTF. CDR3 nucleotides: TGTGCCAGCAGTTATCGGGAGTATGGCTACACCTTC.

This chain links TRBV5-1 with TRBJ2-2; D gene ambiguous. With 5 bases removed from V and 0 bases from J, the gap between germline ends came to 5 bases. The CDR3 loop spans 13 amino acids. The germline CDR1 and CDR2 sequences are SGHRS and YFSETQ. The CDR3 here is CASRRTNTGELFF. As DNA, the CDR3 is TGCGCCAGCAGGCGAACGAACACCGGGGAGCTGTTTTTT.

The chain recombines TRBV27 with TRBJ2-2; possible D gene TRBD1, 5 bases. Trimming took off 2 bases at V and 6 bases at J, with 19 bases between the two ends. The germline V gene encodes CDR1 MNHEY and CDR2 SMNVEV (reference sequence). This CDR3 comprises 17 residues. The CDR3 sequence is CASSLEAPGIGAGELFF. The CDR3 DNA follows: TGTGCCAGCAGTTTAGAGGCCCCAGGGATTGGGGCCGGGGAGCTGTTTTTT.

The chain links TRBV30 to TRBJ2-7; TRBD2 is a possible D gene (6 bases). Trimming took off 2 bases at V and 0 bases at J, with 11 bases between the two ends. The CDR3 contains 14 residues. The germline V gene encodes CDR1 GTSNPN and CDR2 SVGIG (reference sequence). The CDR3 loop is CAWSMEGHSYEQYF. DNA for the CDR3: TGTGCCTGGAGTATGGAGGGCCACTCCTACGAGCAGTACTTC. The entire variable domain, with the rest obtained from reference TRBV30 and TRBJ2-7, is as follows: SQTIHQWPATLVQPVGSPLSLECTVEGTSNPNLYWYRQAAGRGLQLLFYSVGIGQISSEVPQNLSASRPQDRQFILSSKKLLLSDSGFYLCAWSMEGHSYEQYFGPGTRLTVT.

The V call is TRBV9, the J call TRBJ2-7, with 8 bases matching TRBD2. The CDR3 runs to 15 residues. The germline CDR1 and CDR2 sequences are SGDLS and YYNGEE. J gave up 0 bases and V 3 bases, and 5 bases lay outside the gene matches. The CDR3: CASSASSGSSYEQYF. The CDR3 DNA is TGTGCCAGCAGCGCCTCTAGCGGGTCCTCCTACGAGCAGTACTTC.

CDR3 nucleotides: TGTGCCAGCAGCCTGCGGACAGGTGGCTCTGGAAACACCATATATTTT. Protein sequence: CASSLRTGGSGNTIYF. This rearrangement joins TRBV7-6 to TRBJ1-3, with 7 bases fitting TRBD1. The length of the CDR3 is 16 residues. CDR1 SGHVS and CDR2 FNYEAQ come from the germline V gene. V lost 5 bases, J lost 0 bases, and 7 bases stayed unmatched.